The 13 T cell receptor beta chains reported below all come from one sample, sequenced in a study of T-cell reconstitution after alpha-beta-depleted transplantation in children. A library of TCRbeta sequences, prepared with unique molecular identifiers, was generated. TCRdb redid the calling of the PCR reads with MiXCR, one entry per CDR3 protein. Among 350,000 to 500,000 distinct CDR3 sequences listed, roughly two fifths were seen once. The sample consisted of PBMCs, taken before TCRalphabeta/CD19-depleted stem cell transplant. The source of these receptors is a girl aged 2-10 years with aplastic anemia, due to receive a stem cell transplant.

The chain couples TRBV30 to TRBJ1-1, with a tentative D call TRBD1 (6 bases). The germline gives CDR1 GTSNPN, CDR2 SVGIG (reference sequence). The CDR3 totals 13 residues. V was shortened by 2 bases and J by 5 bases, with 12 bases between the two germline ends. This CDR3 is CAWSRGGQTEAFF. The CDR3, as DNA: TGTGCCTGGAGTCGTGGGGGACAAACTGAAGCTTTCTTT.

This clonotype has at least ten counts. The rearrangement joins TRBV5-1 to TRBJ2-5, with TRBD1 matching over 9 bases. The germline V gene encodes CDR1 SGHRS and CDR2 YFSETQ. This CDR3 has 15 amino acids. V shed 4 bases, J shed 4 bases, and the junction held 8 bases outside the gene matches. CDR3 region: CASSGTGRYGETQYF. In DNA form, the CDR3 reads TGCGCCAGCAGCGGGACAGGGCGGTATGGAGAGACCCAGTACTTC.

CDR3 amino acids: CASSPVNRGDYGYTF. The CDR3 nucleotides are TGTGCCAGCAGCCCCGTGAACAGGGGAGATTATGGCTACACCTTC. The genes are TRBV28 and TRBJ1-2; TRBD1 matches 7 bases. Per germline, CDR1 MDHEN and CDR2 SYDVKM. After removal of 6 bases from V and 5 bases from J, the junction contained 12 bases not matched to a gene. This CDR3 region has 15 residues.

Note on this clonotype: A much larger clone is a single base away; this may be a read error. This CDR3 is missing its conserved last phenylalanine or tryptophan, likely due to a read error. The rearrangement joins TRBV7-7 to TRBJ2-3; 14 positions agree with TRBD2. The CDR3 is 16 residues long. Germline V gives CDR1 SSHAT, CDR2 FNYEAQ (reference sequence). The CDR3 DNA is TGTGCTAGCAGCTCCGGGACTAGCGGGAGCGCAGATACGCAGTATCTT. As protein: CASSSGTSGSADTQYL.

The chain employs TRBV21-1 and TRBJ1-3; the DNA was not compared with TRBD1, the D call given in the table. TRBV21-1 is a listed pseudogene. This CDR3 has 16 amino acids. This chain's CDR3 is CASAPRTGGSGNTIYF. The CDR3 nucleotides read TGTGCCAGCGCCCCTCGGACAGGGGGAAGTGGAAACACCATATATTTT.

This clonotype showed up just a few times. The chain couples TRBV28 to TRBJ2-7; the match to TRBD1 covers 8 bases. Germline V gives CDR1 MDHEN, CDR2 SYDVKM. V shed 2 bases and J 3 bases; nucleotides not matched to a gene: 6. The CDR3 totals 15 residues. CDR3 coding DNA: TGTGCCAGCAGTTTACACGGACAGGGATACTACGAGCAGTACTTC. Protein product: CASSLHGQGYYEQYF.

Ten or more counts support this clonotype. The chain employs TRBV29-1 and TRBJ2-5; 8 nucleotides align to TRBD1. The V gene's germline CDR1 is SQVTM and CDR2 ANQGSEA. The J segment lost 7 bases and the V segment lost 6 bases, leaving 16 bases of the junction unmatched. This CDR3 is 15 amino acids long. The CDR3 sequence: CSVRSPRGQVGTQYF. CDR3 in DNA: TGCAGCGTCCGGAGCCCGCGGGGACAGGTTGGGACCCAGTACTTC. Filled out from reference TRBV29-1 and TRBJ2-5, the complete variable domain reads SAVISQKPSRDICQRGTSLTIQCQVDSQVTMMFWYRQQPGQSLTLIATANQGSEATYESGFVIDKFPISRPNLTFSTLTVSNMSPEDSSIYLCSVRSPRGQVGTQYFGPGTRLLVL.

The CDR3 sequence: CASSFRTGTGNTIYF. CDR3 DNA: TGTGCCAGCAGTTTTCGGACAGGGACCGGAAACACCATATATTTT. The chain recombines TRBV6-5 with TRBJ1-3, with TRBD1 identical over 8 bases. Germline lookup yields CDR1 MNHEY and CDR2 SVGAGI. The V segment lost 4 bases and the J segment 4 bases; nucleotides outside the gene matches: 6. CDR3 length equals 15 residues.

About this clonotype: Being one base from a much bigger clone, this may be a read error. This likely comes from a read error, as the CDR3 has no conserved phenylalanine or tryptophan at its end. The genes are TRBV6-1 and TRBJ2-2; possible D gene TRBD2, 7 bases. Germline assignment: CDR1 MNHNS and CDR2 SASEGT. V lost 5 bases to trimming and J lost 4 bases, with 14 bases between them. This CDR3 has 15 amino acids. Here the CDR3 DNA reads TGTGCCAGCAGTCGCCAGGGGAGGGTCACCGGGGAGCTGTTTTCT. It yields the protein CASSRQGRVTGELFS.

J is TRBJ2-1 and V is TRBV20-1, with a possible D match to TRBD2 (5 bases). V lost 6 bases to trimming and J lost 7 bases, with 22 bases between them. CDR1 DFQATT and CDR2 SNEGSKA come from the germline V gene (reference sequence). The CDR3 length is 15 residues. CDR3 nucleotides: TGCAGTGCCAGAAGGAGGAATCCTAACCCTAATGAGCAGTTCTTC. It specifies CSARRRNPNPNEQFF.

In this sample, this clonotype turned up many times. J is TRBJ2-1 and V is TRBV6-1; 8 bases match TRBD2. Germline V gene sequence: CDR1 MNHNS, CDR2 SASEGT. This CDR3 is built from 18 residues. The V segment lost 6 bases and the J segment 8 bases; nucleotides outside the gene matches: 21. The CDR3 DNA sequence: TGTGCCAGCAGCGTTAAAGCTGTGAGGAGCGGGAGACCCTATGAGCAGTTCTTC. It codes for CASSVKAVRSGRPYEQFF.

This clonotype was recorded a few times. The V gene is TRBV20-1, the J gene TRBJ2-7; no definite D call. The ends were cut back, 0 bases at V and 1 base at J, with 7 bases in the middle. This CDR3 has 13 amino acids. CDR1 is DFQATT, CDR2 SNEGSKA, per germline (reference sequence). The DNA for the CDR3 is TGCAGTGCTAGAGAACTCGTATCCTACGAGCAGTACTTC. It codes for CSARELVSYEQYF.

The rearrangement links TRBV29-1 to TRBJ2-7; possible D gene TRBD1, 7 bases. Per germline, CDR1 SQVTM and CDR2 ANQGSEA. There are 14 residues in the CDR3. V lost 6 bases and J 4 bases, leaving 19 bases between the germline ends. The CDR3 here is CSVRFQGGFYEQYF. The CDR3 DNA follows: TGCAGCGTGCGGTTCCAGGGGGGATTTTACGAGCAGTACTTC.